This is a list of T cell receptor beta chains from one sample in a study of cytomegalovirus exposure and HLA in healthy donors. Some clones are missing from TCRdb's copy, which holds only in-frame ones; the method was immunoSEQ multiplex PCR. Of about 130,000 clones in the sample, about 8.5% are singletons; the top ten hold 4.5% to 5.5%. The sequencing input was PBMCs. The receptors stem from a man in his forties in good health and CMV-seronegative. Each CDR3 is given with its conserved first and last residue. The order of the fields is CDR3 protein, CDR3 DNA, V gene, clone size, J gene, CDR3 length, D gene. A D gene is named only where the DNA matches it firmly. Clone size is given for some rows only: seen once, a few or many times, or a class if the clone is expanded.

CASSLAGGAYEQYF | TGCGCCAGCAGCTTGGCCGGGGGAGCCTACGAGCAGTACTTC | TRBV5-1 | NA | TRBJ2-7 | 14 | NA
CASSFQGDTEAFF | TGTGCCAGCAGCTTTCAGGGGGACACTGAAGCTTTCTTT | TRBV11-3 | few | TRBJ1-1 | 13 | TRBD1
CASSQSWTEALSYTF | TGTGCCAGCAGCCAATCCTGGACAGAAGCCTTGAGCTACACCTTC | TRBV16 | NA | TRBJ1-2 | 15 | NA
CASSLGQGIYEQYF | TGTGCCAGCAGCCTAGGACAGGGTATCTACGAGCAGTACTTC | TRBV28 | NA | TRBJ2-7 | 14 | TRBD1
CASSDRGAPTDTQYF | TGCGCCAGCAGTGATCGCGGGGCCCCCACAGATACGCAGTATTTT | TRBV10-1 | few | TRBJ2-3 | 15 | NA
CASSPGVGSGANVLTF | TGTGCCAGCAGCCCTGGAGTCGGGTCTGGGGCCAACGTCCTGACTTTC | TRBV5-6 | few | TRBJ2-6 | 16 | NA
CASSSTGMYSGELFF | TGTGCCAGCAGTTCGACAGGGATGTACTCCGGGGAGCTGTTTTTT | TRBV6-6 | few | TRBJ2-2 | 15 | TRBD1
CASSMGQADYGYTF | TGCGCCAGCAGCATGGGACAGGCGGACTATGGCTACACCTTC | TRBV5-1 | few | TRBJ1-2 | 14 | TRBD1
CASSTKGQQGSPLHF | TGTGCCAGCAGCACAAAGGGACAGCAGGGCTCACCCCTCCACTTT | TRBV5-4 | NA | TRBJ1-6 | 15 | TRBD1
CASSQVGAHNGYTF | TGCGCCAGCAGCCAAGTGGGGGCGCACAATGGCTACACCTTC | TRBV4-1 | NA | TRBJ1-2 | 14 | NA
CAISESAAAYSYEQYF | TGTGCCATCAGTGAGTCCGCGGCAGCTTACTCCTACGAGCAGTACTTC | TRBV10-3 | NA | TRBJ2-7 | 16 | NA
CASSESLSYEQYF | TGTGCCAGCAGTGAGTCACTCTCCTACGAGCAGTACTTC | TRBV27 | NA | TRBJ2-7 | 13 | NA
CASSPAGQEAFF | TGTGCCAGCAGCCCCGCAGGGCAAGAAGCTTTCTTT | TRBV7-9 | many | TRBJ1-1 | 12 | NA
CASSKTGTRSDTQYF | TGTGCCAGCAGTAAAACCGGGACTCGTTCAGATACGCAGTATTTT | TRBV7-9 | few | TRBJ2-3 | 15 | NA
CASSQGVNTEAFF | TGCGCCAGCAGCCAAGGAGTAAACACTGAAGCTTTCTTT | TRBV4-1 | few | TRBJ1-1 | 13 | NA
CASLKGGYNEQFF | TGTGCCAGCCTCAAAGGGGGCTACAATGAGCAGTTCTTC | TRBV2 | NA | TRBJ2-1 | 13 | NA
CASSMGRHLNQPQHF | TGTGCCAGTAGTATGGGTAGACACCTCAATCAGCCCCAGCATTTT | TRBV19 | NA | TRBJ1-5 | 15 | NA
CASSSLAPNEQFF | TGTGCCAGCAGCTCCCTAGCACCCAATGAGCAGTTCTTC | TRBV11-2 | few | TRBJ2-1 | 13 | NA
CASSYQDGRNTEAFF | TGTGCCAGCAGTTACCAGGACGGGAGGAACACTGAAGCTTTCTTT | TRBV6-5 | NA | TRBJ1-1 | 15 | NA
CASSQTWPSNQPQHF | TGCGCCAGCAGTCAAACGTGGCCTAGCAATCAGCCCCAGCATTTT | TRBV5-1 | few | TRBJ1-5 | 15 | NA
CARSSFSTDTQYF | TGTGCCAGATCTAGTTTTAGCACAGATACGCAGTATTTT | TRBV19 | few | TRBJ2-3 | 13 | NA
CASTRDRSNYGYTF | TGTGCCAGCACCCGGGACAGAAGTAACTATGGCTACACCTTC | TRBV7-2 | NA | TRBJ1-2 | 14 | TRBD1
CASTITGGLNTEAFF | TGTGCCAGCACTATTACGGGGGGGTTGAACACTGAAGCTTTCTTT | TRBV7-9 | few | TRBJ1-1 | 15 | NA
CASSTRIQTNRNTEAFF | TGCGCCAGCAGCACCCGAATACAGACAAATAGGAACACTGAAGCTTTCTTT | TRBV5-1 | NA | TRBJ1-1 | 17 | NA
CSARFGFGYTF | TGCAGTGCTAGATTCGGGTTCGGCTACACCTTC | TRBV20-1 | NA | TRBJ1-2 | 11 | NA
CASSSRTVRGNTIYF | TGTGCCAGCAGCTCCCGTACAGTTAGGGGAAACACCATATATTTT | TRBV7-2 | NA | TRBJ1-3 | 15 | NA
CASSLGWGQVDNEQFF | TGTGCCAGCAGCTTAGGATGGGGACAGGTGGACAATGAGCAGTTCTTC | TRBV7-8 | few | TRBJ2-1 | 16 | TRBD1
CASSSFPGGAGNTIYF | TGTGCCAGCAGCTCCTTCCCGGGTGGAGCTGGAAACACCATATATTTT | TRBV5-4 | NA | TRBJ1-3 | 16 | NA
CASSLGTGAYEQYF | TGCGCCAGCAGCTTGGGGACAGGGGCCTACGAGCAGTACTTC | TRBV5-1 | NA | TRBJ2-7 | 14 | TRBD1
CASSLGSLYGYTF | TGTGCCAGCAGCTTGGGAAGCCTCTATGGCTACACCTTC | TRBV5-4 | few | TRBJ1-2 | 13 | NA
CASSATGIIQETQYF | TGTGCCAGCAGTGCGACAGGGATAATTCAAGAGACCCAGTACTTC | TRBV6-1 | few | TRBJ2-5 | 15 | TRBD1
CASSHRAPTDTQYF | TGTGCCAGCAGTCACAGGGCCCCCACAGATACGCAGTATTTT | TRBV6-6 | few | TRBJ2-3 | 14 | NA
CASSQGQTGGLTEAFF | TGCGCCAGCAGCCAAGGACAAACAGGGGGCCTCACTGAAGCTTTCTTT | TRBV4-1 | NA | TRBJ1-1 | 16 | TRBD1
CASSTRTGSSGNTIYF | TGTGCCAGCAGCACCCGGACAGGGTCTTCTGGAAACACCATATATTTT | TRBV7-9 | NA | TRBJ1-3 | 16 | TRBD1
CASSVDSSGNTIYF | TGTGCCAGCAGCGTAGACTCCTCTGGAAACACCATATATTTT | TRBV9 | few | TRBJ1-3 | 14 | NA
CASSLLDTPGNTIYF | TGTGCCAGCAGCCTCCTGGACACCCCCGGAAACACCATATATTTT | TRBV9 | NA | TRBJ1-3 | 15 | NA
CAWRTPRREWLNTQYF | TGTGCCTGGAGAACCCCGAGGAGGGAATGGTTGAATACGCAGTATTTT | TRBV30 | few | TRBJ2-3 | 16 | NA
CASSVGLAGPYEQYF | TGTGCCAGCAGCGTAGGGTTAGCGGGGCCCTACGAGCAGTACTTC | TRBV9 | NA | TRBJ2-7 | 15 | TRBD2
CASSRGLGEGADTQYF | TGCGCCAGCAGCCGGGGGCTGGGGGAAGGGGCAGATACGCAGTATTTT | TRBV4-3 | few | TRBJ2-3 | 16 | NA
CASTWGGATEAFF | TGTGCCAGCACTTGGGGAGGAGCCACTGAAGCTTTCTTT | TRBV2 | NA | TRBJ1-1 | 13 | NA
CASSEAGDYEQYF | TGTGCCAGCAGCGAAGCGGGGGACTACGAGCAGTACTTC | TRBV11-2 | NA | TRBJ2-7 | 13 | TRBD2
CASSKNEAKNSPLHF | TGTGCCAGCAGCAAAAATGAGGCAAAGAATTCACCCCTCCACTTT | TRBV21-1 | few | TRBJ1-6 | 15 | NA
CASSRPGQGAKDTQYF | TGTGCCAGTAGTAGGCCGGGACAGGGGGCGAAAGATACGCAGTATTTT | TRBV19 | few | TRBJ2-3 | 16 | TRBD1
CASSRQSGGPYEQYF | TGTGCCAGCAGTCGACAGAGCGGGGGTCCCTACGAGCAGTACTTC | TRBV2 | NA | TRBJ2-7 | 15 | TRBD2
CAWSVPVGLFYGYTF | TGTGCCTGGAGTGTACCTGTGGGCCTCTTCTATGGCTACACCTTC | TRBV30 | few | TRBJ1-2 | 15 | NA
CASLPSGGLGTEAFF | TGTGCCAGCTTGCCCTCGGGGGGGTTGGGCACTGAAGCTTTCTTT | TRBV6-1 | few | TRBJ1-1 | 15 | NA
CASSLLGGELFF | TGTGCCAGCAGCTTACTAGGCGGGGAGCTGTTTTTT | TRBV7-2 | few | TRBJ2-2 | 12 | NA
CASSLGTANTEAFF | TGCGCCAGCAGCTTAGGGACAGCGAACACTGAAGCTTTCTTT | TRBV5-1 | few | TRBJ1-1 | 14 | TRBD1
CASSGAGDMNTEAFF | TGTGCCAGCTCTGGGGCCGGCGATATGAACACTGAAGCTTTCTTT | TRBV25-1 | NA | TRBJ1-1 | 15 | NA
CASSRRSQGNEKLFF | TGTGCCAGCAGCCGACGATCGCAGGGGAATGAAAAACTGTTTTTT | TRBV5-4 | few | TRBJ1-4 | 15 | NA
CASSAGQGAYEQYF | TGTGCCAGCAGTGCCGGACAGGGGGCCTACGAGCAGTACTTC | TRBV2 | NA | TRBJ2-7 | 14 | TRBD1
CASRDMGGTEAFF | TGTGCCAGCAGAGACATGGGGGGCACTGAAGCTTTCTTT | TRBV27 | few | TRBJ1-1 | 13 | NA
CASSPARGLKGANVLTF | TGTGCCAGCAGCCCTGCTAGGGGGCTGAAGGGGGCCAACGTCCTGACTTTC | TRBV7-8 | few | TRBJ2-6 | 17 | TRBD1
CASSAMTSPTDTQYF | TGTGCCAGCAGCGCAATGACTAGCCCCACAGATACGCAGTATTTT | TRBV9 | NA | TRBJ2-3 | 15 | TRBD2
CASDSSGNYNEQFF | TGTGCCAGTGATTCTAGCGGAAACTACAATGAGCAGTTCTTC | TRBV7-9 | few | TRBJ2-1 | 14 | TRBD2